A selection of T cell receptor beta chains follows, all from one sample in a study of CD8 T cells in Susac syndrome. MiXCR was run by TCRdb on the immunoSEQ multiplex PCR reads, yielding one entry per CDR3 protein. Among 400,000 or so distinct CDR3 sequences listed, around 85% were seen once. The sample taken for sequencing was CD8+ T cells from PBMCs. The receptors here all came from a human donor with multiple sclerosis. The CDR3 runs from the conserved cysteine through the conserved F or W. A D gene is named only where the DNA matches it firmly. The listing skips clone size in some rows; elsewhere it reads once, few, many or a size class.

cdr3_aa | cdr3_nt | j_call | clone_size | d_call | v_call
CASIAGGNTEAFF | TGTGCCAGTATAGCAGGGGGCAACACTGAAGCTTTCTTT | TRBJ1-1 | once | TRBD1 | TRBV19
CASSLLGGRGADTQYF | TGTGCCAGCAGTTTATTGGGCGGGAGGGGCGCAGATACGCAGTATTTT | TRBJ2-3 | - | TRBD2 | TRBV27
CSARDIGTSEYEQYF | TGCAGTGCTAGGGATATCGGGACTAGCGAATACGAGCAGTACTTC | TRBJ2-7 | once | TRBD2 | TRBV20-1
CASSIGTAPNNEQFF | TGCGCCAGCAGCATAGGGACAGCCCCTAACAATGAGCAGTTCTTC | TRBJ2-1 | - | TRBD1 | TRBV5-1
CASSQEVGSWSEQYF | TGTGCCAGCAGCCAAGAGGTGGGGAGTTGGAGCGAGCAGTACTTC | TRBJ2-7 | - | - | TRBV3-1
CASSLALPGTSSAQGYTF | TGCGCCAGCAGCTTGGCGTTACCCGGGACTTCTAGCGCCCAGGGCTACACCTTC | TRBJ1-2 | - | - | TRBV5-1
CASSLLAQGATLANYGYTF | TGCGCCAGCAGCTTGTTAGCCCAGGGAGCTACATTAGCTAACTATGGCTACACCTTC | TRBJ1-2 | - | - | TRBV5-1
CASSLEPRPGIIEQYF | TGTGCCAGCAGCTTAGAACCGAGGCCCGGGATTATCGAGCAGTACTTC | TRBJ2-7 | - | - | TRBV7-2
CASSSAGEGFAEQFF | TGTGCCAGCAGTTCCGCAGGGGAGGGTTTTGCTGAGCAGTTCTTC | TRBJ2-1 | - | - | TRBV27
CASSYSGTSPYNEQFF | TGTGCCAGCAGTTACTCCGGGACTAGTCCCTACAATGAGCAGTTCTTC | TRBJ2-1 | - | TRBD2 | TRBV6-5
CATSKWTDEAGTDTQYF | TGTGCCACTTCAAAATGGACGGATGAGGCTGGCACAGATACGCAGTATTTT | TRBJ2-3 | - | - | TRBV24-1
CASSSSDPTNTGELFF | TGCGCCAGCAGCTCGTCGGACCCGACGAACACCGGGGAGCTGTTTTTT | TRBJ2-2 | - | - | TRBV5-1
CASTPRGGRTGELFF | TGTGCCAGCACCCCAAGGGGGGGCCGCACCGGGGAGCTGTTTTTT | TRBJ2-2 | - | - | TRBV28
CASSLVVTGRPSDTEAFF | TGTGCCAGCAGCTTAGTGGTGACAGGGCGCCCCTCCGACACTGAAGCTTTCTTT | TRBJ1-1 | - | TRBD1 | TRBV7-6
CASSFSATYEQYF | TGTGCCAGCAGCTTCAGCGCTACCTACGAGCAGTACTTC | TRBJ2-7 | - | - | TRBV5-4
CASSQGPGAMWETQYF | TGTGCCAGCAGCCAAGGGCCAGGGGCTATGTGGGAGACCCAGTACTTC | TRBJ2-5 | - | - | TRBV3-1
CAIGQGNGYTF | TGTGCCATAGGACAGGGCAATGGCTACACCTTC | TRBJ1-2 | - | TRBD1 | TRBV25-1
CASSEVSASEAFF | TGTGCCAGCAGTGAAGTCTCAGCCTCTGAAGCTTTCTTT | TRBJ1-1 | - | - | TRBV6-1
CASSPGTGDPMPYGYTF | TGCGCCAGCAGCCCCGGGACAGGGGACCCTATGCCCTATGGCTACACCTTC | TRBJ1-2 | once | TRBD1 | TRBV5-1
CASSQTTRLYEQYF | TGTGCCAGCAGCCAGACGACTAGACTCTACGAGCAGTACTTC | TRBJ2-7 | few | - | TRBV27
CASGQGFDEQFF | TGTGCCAGCGGCCAGGGCTTCGATGAGCAGTTCTTC | TRBJ2-1 | - | - | TRBV6-1
CASHRDFFGGELFF | TGTGCGAGCCACAGGGACTTCTTCGGCGGGGAGCTGTTTTTT | TRBJ2-2 | - | - | TRBV30
CASILGLAGESRGTDTQYF | TGTGCCAGCATCCTGGGACTAGCGGGAGAATCGAGGGGCACAGATACGCAGTATTTT | TRBJ2-3 | - | TRBD2 | TRBV2
CASSQVTSGGTGANVLTF | TGTGCCAGCAGCCAAGTGACTAGCGGGGGAACTGGGGCCAACGTCCTGACTTTC | TRBJ2-6 | - | TRBD2 | TRBV3-1
CASSMLDRATEAFF | TGCGCCAGCAGCATGCTTGACAGGGCGACTGAAGCTTTCTTT | TRBJ1-1 | - | TRBD1 | TRBV5-1
CASSEYFPLGGSTGELFF | TGTGCCAGCAGTGAATACTTCCCCCTTGGGGGTAGCACCGGGGAGCTGTTTTTT | TRBJ2-2 | - | - | TRBV25-1
CAWSEERTTDTQYF | TGTGCCTGGAGTGAAGAAAGAACCACAGATACGCAGTATTTT | TRBJ2-3 | - | - | TRBV30
CSAGREYGYTF | TGCAGTGCAGGTCGGGAGTACGGCTACACCTTC | TRBJ1-2 | - | - | TRBV20-1
CATSNPGLAGGGNEQFF | TGTGCCACCAGCAATCCGGGACTAGCGGGAGGCGGGAATGAGCAGTTCTTC | TRBJ2-1 | - | TRBD2 | TRBV15
CASSYSGQGNTGELFF | TGTGCCAGCAGTTACTCAGGCCAGGGTAACACCGGGGAGCTGTTTTTT | TRBJ2-2 | - | - | TRBV6-5
CSALRADGTGELFF | TGCAGTGCTCTCCGGGCCGACGGGACCGGGGAGCTGTTTTTT | TRBJ2-2 | - | - | TRBV20-1
CSADTTRHNEQFF | TGCAGTGCTGACACGACTAGACACAATGAGCAGTTCTTC | TRBJ2-1 | - | - | TRBV20-1
CASSFGGEDNEQFF | TGTGCCAGCAGTTTCGGGGGCGAGGACAATGAGCAGTTCTTC | TRBJ2-1 | - | - | TRBV27
CASSQGQRGFYEQYF | TGCGCCAGCAGCCAAGGACAACGGGGCTTTTACGAGCAGTACTTC | TRBJ2-7 | - | - | TRBV4-1
CASSLIGGRETQYF | TGTGCCAGCAGCTTAATAGGCGGACGAGAGACCCAGTACTTC | TRBJ2-5 | - | - | TRBV7-3
CASSQDFLVRLNEKLFF | TGTGCCAGCAGCCAAGATTTCCTGGTCCGACTTAATGAAAAACTGTTTTTT | TRBJ1-4 | - | - | TRBV3-1
CASSQERDDQGKEQYF | TGTGCCAGCAGCCAAGAAAGGGACGATCAAGGGAAGGAGCAGTACTTC | TRBJ2-7 | - | - | TRBV14
CSARDLSRELNNEQFF | TGCAGTGCTAGAGACCTCTCGCGGGAGCTCAACAATGAGCAGTTCTTC | TRBJ2-1 | - | TRBD2 | TRBV20-1
CASSLDGGVGSEQFF | TGTGCCAGCAGCTTAGATGGAGGAGTTGGCAGTGAGCAGTTCTTC | TRBJ2-1 | few | - | TRBV7-2
CASSQASGGPSWDNEQFF | TGCGCCAGCAGCCAAGCTAGCGGGGGCCCGTCATGGGACAATGAGCAGTTCTTC | TRBJ2-1 | - | TRBD2 | TRBV4-1
CASSGTSGRTTDTQYF | TGTGCCAGCAGCGGAACTAGCGGGAGGACCACAGATACGCAGTATTTT | TRBJ2-3 | once | TRBD2 | TRBV9